This T cell receptor beta chain was profiled in a study of T-cell memory formation after mild COVID-19. This clonotype was seen a handful of times. This CDR3 contains 14 residues. V lost 1 base and J lost 6; bases outside the gene matches: 0. One entry per CDR3 protein, called by TCRdb with MiXCR from the 5' RACE reads. The sample shows some 150,000 distinct CDR3 sequences, around 5.8% of them seen only once. The TCR sequence derives from an adult woman who had mild COVID-19 (a few samples of this study predate the infection). Cell type and time point are not known. The sample comprised PBMCs or a T cell subset sorted from them (not recorded which). The chain joins TRBV12-3 or TRBV12-4 to TRBJ1-6; 7 bases map to TRBD1. DNA for the CDR3: TGTGCCAGCAGTTTAGGGGACAGTAATTCACCCCTCCACTTT. Its translation is CASSLGDSNSPLHF.